One and the same sample provided the 12 T cell receptor beta chains below, sequenced in a study of T-cell reconstitution after alpha-beta-depleted transplantation in children. Unique molecular identifiers were incorporated during preparation of the TCRbeta library. One entry per CDR3 protein results from TCRdb running MiXCR on the PCR reads. Among around 450,000 distinct CDR3 sequences listed, approximately 41% were seen once. Sequenced material: PBMCs, taken before TCRalphabeta/CD19-depleted stem cell transplant. These receptors came from a girl aged 2 to 9 with aplastic anemia, due to receive a stem cell transplant.

Ten or more counts support this clonotype. This chain joins TRBV3-1 and TRBJ2-6, with D possibly being TRBD1 (6 bases). In germline, CDR1 is LGHDT, CDR2 YNNKEL (reference sequence). This CDR3 is built from 19 residues. V dropped 1 base and J dropped 0 bases, with 16 bases sitting between them. The CDR3 loop reads CASSQGGRQFFSGANVLTF. The CDR3 nucleotides are TGTGCCAGCAGCCAAGGGGGGCGGCAGTTTTTCTCTGGGGCCAACGTCCTGACTTTC.

This chain's CDR3 is CASSHPPGDSGNTIYF. CDR3 DNA sequence: TGTGCCAGCAGCCACCCTCCGGGGGACTCTGGAAACACCATATATTTT. The genes are TRBV14 and TRBJ1-3, with D maybe TRBD1 (5 bases). Trimming stripped 3 bases from V and 0 bases from J, with 12 bases between. CDR1 SGHDN and CDR2 FVKESK come from the germline V gene. This CDR3 contains 16 residues.

V and J are TRBV2 and TRBJ2-3, with D possibly being TRBD2 (5 bases). From germline, CDR1 is SNHLY and CDR2 FYNNEI. V was cut by 7 bases and J by 1 base, with 12 bases left in between. The CDR3 totals 14 residues. The CDR3 here is CASIPGLGTDTQYF. The CDR3 bases are TGTGCCAGCATCCCCGGACTGGGCACAGATACGCAGTATTTT.

The chain is built from TRBV27 and TRBJ2-5; possible D gene TRBD1, 5 bases. Trimming took 3 bases from V and 5 from J, leaving 10 bases between them. Per germline, CDR1 MNHEY and CDR2 SMNVEV (reference sequence). This CDR3 is built from 13 residues. CDR3 DNA: TGTGCCAGCAGTTTCTCCAGGGCGGAGACCCAGTACTTC. Translated: CASSFSRAETQYF.

The chain has TRBV7-2 and TRBJ2-1; 9 bases agree with TRBD2. CDR1 and CDR2 from the germline V gene are SGHTA and FQGNSA. Trimming removed 5 bases from V and 7 bases from J; junction bases left unmatched: 6. The CDR3 runs 14 residues. The DNA for the CDR3 is TGTGCCAGCAGCCCAGGGACTAGCCGGAATGAGCAGTTCTTC. This sequence encodes CASSPGTSRNEQFF.

V is TRBV30 and J is TRBJ2-1, with D possibly TRBD2 on 6 matching bases. V lost 5 bases and J lost 0, with 14 bases in between. The germline gives CDR1 GTSNPN, CDR2 SVGIG (reference sequence). The CDR3 length is 15 residues. CDR3 DNA sequence: TGTGCCTGGGACGCCCGGGGGTCCTCCTACAATGAGCAGTTCTTC. This encodes CAWDARGSSYNEQFF.

The rearrangement joins TRBV24-1 to TRBJ2-5, with D hard to call. CDR1 is KGHDR and CDR2 is SFDVKD in the germline V gene. The V gene lost 2 bases and the J gene lost 5 bases, with 5 bases spanning the gap. The CDR3 extends over 12 amino acids. Here the CDR3 DNA reads TGTGCCACCAGTGATTCGGCGGAGACCCAGTACTTC. It specifies CATSDSAETQYF.

The chain has TRBV18 and TRBJ1-3, with D tentatively TRBD1 (6 bases). V lost 4 bases and J lost 3, with 10 bases in between. Germline lookup yields CDR1 KGHSH and CDR2 LQKENI. The CDR3 contains 14 residues. CDR3 sequence reads: CASSRGTNGNTIYF. CDR3 sequence (DNA): TGTGCCAGCTCACGAGGGACAAATGGAAACACCATATATTTT.

This clonotype has a handful of counts. The V call is TRBV29-1, the J call TRBJ1-1; 7 bases line up with TRBD1. The CDR3 sequence is 10 residues long. The V segment lost 8 bases and the J segment 10 bases; nucleotides outside the gene matches: 7. In germline, CDR1 is SQVTM, CDR2 ANQGSEA. The CDR3 loop reads CSYTGERAFF. The CDR3 bases are TGCAGCTATACAGGGGAAAGAGCTTTCTTT. Full variable domain (missing parts from reference TRBV29-1 and TRBJ1-1): SAVISQKPSRDICQRGTSLTIQCQVDSQVTMMFWYRQQPGQSLTLIATANQGSEATYESGFVIDKFPISRPNLTFSTLTVSNMSPEDSSIYLCSYTGERAFFGQGTRLTVV.

This chain joins TRBV5-4 and TRBJ2-7; D is undetermined. CDR1 is SGHNT and CDR2 is YYREEE in the germline V gene (reference sequence). V was trimmed by 2 bases and J by 3 bases, leaving 9 bases between them. This CDR3 is 13 amino acids long. This chain's CDR3 is CASSLFPDYEQYF. The CDR3 DNA is TGTGCCAGCAGCTTATTTCCCGACTACGAGCAGTACTTC.

This clonotype was picked up many times. The J gene is TRBJ2-3, the V gene TRBV27, with 11 nucleotides matching TRBD2. The CDR3 is 15 amino acids. Trimming cost V 6 bases and J 2 bases; bases outside gene matches: 4. Looked up from germline, CDR1 is MNHEY and CDR2 is SMNVEV (reference sequence). DNA for the CDR3: TGTGCCAGCAGCCCTAGCGGGAGGAACACAGATACGCAGTATTTT. The encoded protein is CASSPSGRNTDTQYF.

V is TRBV12-3 or TRBV12-4 and J is TRBJ1-1; 9 nucleotides match TRBD1. Germline trimming cut 8 bases from V and 6 bases from J; bases unmatched to any gene: 10. The CDR3 contains 14 residues. CDR3 sequence reads: CASGTTGGGAEAFF. CDR3 DNA: TGTGCCAGCGGGACCACAGGGGGCGGCGCTGAAGCTTTCTTT.